The sequence of this T cell receptor (beta chain) was determined in a study of Graves' ophthalmopathy and Graves' hyperthyroidism. It was on clinical symptoms, serum thyroxine, TRAb, thyroid ultrasound and orbital computed tomography that diagnosis relied. From germline, CDR1 is MDHEN and CDR2 SYDVKM. The CDR3 runs 15 residues. Many counts were recorded for this clonotype. Relative to the germline gene, one junction end is altered; a read error may explain this. For repertoire sequencing, the TCR beta CDR3 regions were amplified from RNA transcripts. First-round RT-PCR used HTBI primers; second-round multiplex PCR followed. MiXCR, applied by TCRdb to the multiplex PCR reads, yields one record per CDR3 protein. The data hold roughly 300,000 distinct CDR3 sequences, with roughly 16% observed a single time.

This chain joins TRBV28 and TRBJ1-5, with 9 bases aligning to TRBD1. This receptor was identified in an adult man with Graves' ophthalmopathy. The sample was peripheral blood. The CDR3 DNA reads TGTGCCAGCACTTTAACAGGGGGCTTGAATCAGCCCCAGCATTTT. Amino acids: CASTLTGGLNQPQHF.